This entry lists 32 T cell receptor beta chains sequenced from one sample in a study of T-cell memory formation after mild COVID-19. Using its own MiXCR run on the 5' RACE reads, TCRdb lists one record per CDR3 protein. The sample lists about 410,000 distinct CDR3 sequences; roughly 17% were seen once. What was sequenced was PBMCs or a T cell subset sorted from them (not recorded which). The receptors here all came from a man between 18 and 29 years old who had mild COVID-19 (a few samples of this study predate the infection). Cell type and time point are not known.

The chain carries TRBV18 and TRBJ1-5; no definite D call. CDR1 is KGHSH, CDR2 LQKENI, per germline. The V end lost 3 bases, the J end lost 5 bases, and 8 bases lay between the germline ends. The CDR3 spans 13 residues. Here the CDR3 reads CASSPTRDQPQHF. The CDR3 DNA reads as TGTGCCAGCTCACCGACCCGGGATCAGCCCCAGCATTTT. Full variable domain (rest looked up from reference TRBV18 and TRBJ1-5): NAGVMQNPRHLVRRRGQEARLRCSPMKGHSHVYWYRQLPEEGLKFMVYLQKENIIDESGMPKERFSAEFPKEGPSILRIQQVVRGDSAAYFCASSPTRDQPQHFGDGTRLSIL.

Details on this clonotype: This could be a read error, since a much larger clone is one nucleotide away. The CDR3 sequence: CASSLLRDYEQYF. The CDR3 bases are TGTGCCAGCAGCTTACTCAGGGACTACGAGCAGTACTTC. The chain is built from TRBV7-9 and TRBJ2-7, with TRBD1 as a possible D gene (5 bases). Germline-derived CDR1 and CDR2 are SEHNR and FQNEAQ (reference sequence). The CDR3 sequence is 13 residues long. V was cut by 2 bases and J by 3 bases, with 8 bases left in between.

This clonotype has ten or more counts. CDR3 in amino acids: CACSRGPDIMNTEAFF. The DNA of the CDR3 is TGTGCCTGTTCGAGAGGTCCTGATATTATGAACACTGAAGCTTTCTTT. The rearrangement links TRBV30 to TRBJ1-1; D remains ambiguous. Trimming left V 6 bases short and J 0 bases short, with 20 bases between. CDR3 length equals 16 residues. CDR1 and CDR2 (germline): GTSNPN, SVGIG (reference sequence).

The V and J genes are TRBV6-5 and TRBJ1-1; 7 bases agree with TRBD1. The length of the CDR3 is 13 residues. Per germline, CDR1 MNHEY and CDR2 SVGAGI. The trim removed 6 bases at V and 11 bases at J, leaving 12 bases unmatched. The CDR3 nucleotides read TGTGCCAGCAGCCAAGGGGGCTCTTCGCAGGCTTTCTTT. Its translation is CASSQGGSSQAFF.

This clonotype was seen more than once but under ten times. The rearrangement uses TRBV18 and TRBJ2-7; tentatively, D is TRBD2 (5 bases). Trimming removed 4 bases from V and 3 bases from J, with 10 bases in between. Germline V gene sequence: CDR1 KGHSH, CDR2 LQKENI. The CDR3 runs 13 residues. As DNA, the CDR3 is TGTGCCAGCTCACGGCTCGGGAACTACGAGCAGTACGTC. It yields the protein CASSRLGNYEQYV.

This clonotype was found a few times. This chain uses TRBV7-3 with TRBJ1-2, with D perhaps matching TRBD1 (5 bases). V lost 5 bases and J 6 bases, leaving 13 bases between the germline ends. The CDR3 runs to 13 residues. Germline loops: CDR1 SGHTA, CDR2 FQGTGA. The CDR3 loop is CASSDLSGNGYTF. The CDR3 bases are TGTGCCAGCAGCGACTTATCAGGGAATGGCTACACCTTC.

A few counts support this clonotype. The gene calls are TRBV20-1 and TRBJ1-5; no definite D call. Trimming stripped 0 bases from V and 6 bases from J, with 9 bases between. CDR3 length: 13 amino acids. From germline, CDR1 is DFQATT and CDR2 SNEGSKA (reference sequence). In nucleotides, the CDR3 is TGCAGTGCTAGAGATAGCCTGAGTCAGCCCCAGCATTTT. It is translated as CSARDSLSQPQHF.

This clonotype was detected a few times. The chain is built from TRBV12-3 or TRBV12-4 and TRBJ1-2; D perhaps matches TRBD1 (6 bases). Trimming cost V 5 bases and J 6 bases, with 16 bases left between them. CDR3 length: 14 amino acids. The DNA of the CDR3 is TGTGCCAGCAGTCCACACGACAGGAGCGATGGCTACACCTTC. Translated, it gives CASSPHDRSDGYTF.

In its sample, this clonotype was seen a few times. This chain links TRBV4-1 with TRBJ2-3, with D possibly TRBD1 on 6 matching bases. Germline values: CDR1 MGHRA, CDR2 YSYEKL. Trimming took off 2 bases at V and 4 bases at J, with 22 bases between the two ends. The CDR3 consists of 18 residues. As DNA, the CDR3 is TGCGCCAGCAGCCAACTATTCATTCGGGCAGGGGACCCAGATACGCAGTATTTT. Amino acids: CASSQLFIRAGDPDTQYF.

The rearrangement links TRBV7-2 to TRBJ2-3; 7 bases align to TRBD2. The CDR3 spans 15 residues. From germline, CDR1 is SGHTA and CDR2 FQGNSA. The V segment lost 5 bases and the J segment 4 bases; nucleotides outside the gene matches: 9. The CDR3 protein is CASSLNIAGADTQYF. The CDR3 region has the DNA TGTGCCAGCAGCCTCAACATAGCGGGCGCAGATACGCAGTATTTT.

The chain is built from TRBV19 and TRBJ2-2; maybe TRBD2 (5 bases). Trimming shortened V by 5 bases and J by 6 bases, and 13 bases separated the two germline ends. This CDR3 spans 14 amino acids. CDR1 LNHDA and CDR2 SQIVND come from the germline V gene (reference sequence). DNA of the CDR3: TGTGCCAGTAGTGGAGGAGCTGGACCCGGGGAGCTGTTTTTT. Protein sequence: CASSGGAGPGELFF.

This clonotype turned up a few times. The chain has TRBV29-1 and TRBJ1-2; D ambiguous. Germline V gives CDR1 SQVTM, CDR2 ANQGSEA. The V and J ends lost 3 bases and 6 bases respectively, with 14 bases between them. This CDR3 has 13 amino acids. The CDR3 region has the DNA TGCAGCGTTGATGCAGTCGGTCTGCATGGCTACACCTTC. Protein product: CSVDAVGLHGYTF.

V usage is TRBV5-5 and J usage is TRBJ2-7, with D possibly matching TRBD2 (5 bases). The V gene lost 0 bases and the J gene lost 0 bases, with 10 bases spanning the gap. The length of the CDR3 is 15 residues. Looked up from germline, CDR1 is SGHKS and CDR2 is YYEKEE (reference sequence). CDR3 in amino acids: CASSLVSASSYEQYV. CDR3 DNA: TGTGCCAGCAGCTTGGTTAGCGCTAGCTCCTACGAGCAGTACGTC.

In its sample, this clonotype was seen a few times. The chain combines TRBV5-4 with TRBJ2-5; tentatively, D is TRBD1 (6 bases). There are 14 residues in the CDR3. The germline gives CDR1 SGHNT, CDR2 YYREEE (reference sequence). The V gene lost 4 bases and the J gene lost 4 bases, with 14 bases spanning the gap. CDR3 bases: TGTGCCAGCAGCCCGGACAGATGGGTAGAGACCCAGTACTTC. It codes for CASSPDRWVETQYF.

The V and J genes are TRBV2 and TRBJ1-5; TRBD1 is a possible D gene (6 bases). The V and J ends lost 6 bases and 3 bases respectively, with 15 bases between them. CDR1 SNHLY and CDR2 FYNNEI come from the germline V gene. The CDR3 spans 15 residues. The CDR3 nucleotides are TGTGCCAGCAGCGCACAGGGTCACAACAATCAGCCCCAGCATTTT. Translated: CASSAQGHNNQPQHF.

As DNA, the CDR3 is TGCGCCAGCAGCTCGAAGAGCTATAATTCACCCCTCCACTTT. Residues: CASSSKSYNSPLHF. The chain recombines TRBV5-1 with TRBJ1-6, with unresolved D. V lost 3 bases, J lost 3 bases, and 7 bases lay in between. The germline V gene encodes CDR1 SGHRS and CDR2 YFSETQ. This CDR3 contains 14 residues.

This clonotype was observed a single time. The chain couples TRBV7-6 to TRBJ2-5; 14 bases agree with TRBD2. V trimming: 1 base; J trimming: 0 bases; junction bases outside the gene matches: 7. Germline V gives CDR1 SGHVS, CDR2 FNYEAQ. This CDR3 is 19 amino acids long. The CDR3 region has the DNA TGTGCCAGCAGCTTAGATGGACTAGCGGGGGGACCGTACCAAGAGACCCAGTACTTC. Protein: CASSLDGLAGGPYQETQYF.

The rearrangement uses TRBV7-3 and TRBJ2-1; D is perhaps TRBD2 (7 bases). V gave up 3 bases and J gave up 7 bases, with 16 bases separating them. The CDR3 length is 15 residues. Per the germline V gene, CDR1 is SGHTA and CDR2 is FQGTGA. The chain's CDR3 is CASSLRGGPVNEQFF. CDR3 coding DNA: TGTGCCAGCAGCTTGAGGGGGGGACCAGTGAATGAGCAGTTCTTC.

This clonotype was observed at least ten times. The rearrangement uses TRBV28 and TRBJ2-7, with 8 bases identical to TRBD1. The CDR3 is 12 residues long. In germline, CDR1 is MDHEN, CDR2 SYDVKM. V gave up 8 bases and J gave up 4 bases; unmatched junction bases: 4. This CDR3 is CASRGQGYEQYV. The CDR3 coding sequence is TGTGCCAGCCGAGGACAGGGTTACGAGCAGTACGTC.

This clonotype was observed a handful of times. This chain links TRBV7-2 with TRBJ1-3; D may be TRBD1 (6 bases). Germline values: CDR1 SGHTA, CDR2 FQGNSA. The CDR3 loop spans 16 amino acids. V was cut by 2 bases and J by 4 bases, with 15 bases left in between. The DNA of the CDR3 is TGTGCCAGCAGCTTAAGCGGGGCGGGGGCCGGAAACACCATATATTTT. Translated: CASSLSGAGAGNTIYF. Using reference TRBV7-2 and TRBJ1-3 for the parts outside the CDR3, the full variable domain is GAGVSQSPSNKVTEKGKDVELRCDPISGHTALYWYRQSLGQGLEFLIYFQGNSAPDKSGLPSDRFSAERTGGSVSTLTIQRTQQEDSAVYLCASSLSGAGAGNTIYFGEGSWLTVV.

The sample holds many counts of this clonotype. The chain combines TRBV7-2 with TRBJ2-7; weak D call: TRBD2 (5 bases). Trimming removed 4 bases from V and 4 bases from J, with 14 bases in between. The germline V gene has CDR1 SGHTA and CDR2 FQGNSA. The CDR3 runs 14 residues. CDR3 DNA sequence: TGTGCCAGCAGCTCGCAACTAGGCGGGTACGAGCAGTACTTC. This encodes CASSSQLGGYEQYF.

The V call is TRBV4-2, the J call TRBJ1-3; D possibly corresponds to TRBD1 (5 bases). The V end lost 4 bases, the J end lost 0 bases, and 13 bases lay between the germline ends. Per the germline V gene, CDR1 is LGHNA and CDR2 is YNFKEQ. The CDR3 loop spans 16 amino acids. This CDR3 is CASSRGVRSSGNTIYF. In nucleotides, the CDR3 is TGTGCCAGCAGCCGGGGGGTACGGAGCTCTGGAAACACCATATATTTT.

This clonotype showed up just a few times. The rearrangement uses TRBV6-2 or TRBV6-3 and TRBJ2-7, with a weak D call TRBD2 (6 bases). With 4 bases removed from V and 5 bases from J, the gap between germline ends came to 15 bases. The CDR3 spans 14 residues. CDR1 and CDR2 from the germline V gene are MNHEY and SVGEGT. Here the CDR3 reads CASSSLGGVHEQYF. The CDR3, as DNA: TGTGCCAGCAGTTCCCTCGGCGGGGTCCACGAGCAGTACTTC.

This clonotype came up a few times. CDR3 nucleotide sequence: TGTGCCAGCAGTCTTATCCCAGGGAAAGGGAGCAATCAGCCCCAGCATTTT. This translates into CASSLIPGKGSNQPQHF. J is TRBJ1-5 and V is TRBV5-8; D may be TRBD1 (5 bases). V lost 5 bases and J 1 base, leaving 19 bases between the germline ends. Germline V gene data show CDR1 as SGHTS and CDR2 as YDEGEE. The CDR3 is 17 residues long. The variable domain in full, with the rest retrieved from reference TRBV5-8 and TRBJ1-5, is EAGVTQSPTHLIKTRGQQATLRCSPISGHTSVYWYQQALGLGLQFLLWYDEGEERNRGNFPPRFSGRQFPNYSSELNVNALELEDSALYLCASSLIPGKGSNQPQHFGDGTRLSIL.

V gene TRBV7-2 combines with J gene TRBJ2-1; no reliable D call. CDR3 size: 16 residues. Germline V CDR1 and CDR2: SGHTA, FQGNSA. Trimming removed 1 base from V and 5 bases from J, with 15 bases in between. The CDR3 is CASSLGVAALHNEQFF. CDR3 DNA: TGTGCCAGCAGCTTAGGGGTTGCGGCGCTTCACAATGAGCAGTTCTTC.

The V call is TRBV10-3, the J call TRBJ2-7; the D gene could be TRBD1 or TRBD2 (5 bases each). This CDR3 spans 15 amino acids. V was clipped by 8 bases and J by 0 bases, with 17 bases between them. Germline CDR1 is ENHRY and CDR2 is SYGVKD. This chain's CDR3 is CAISPGPRNSYEQYV. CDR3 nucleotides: TGTGCCATCTCCCCGGGACCCCGAAACTCCTACGAGCAGTACGTC.

The CDR3 protein is CASSPTGPPSPLHF. In nucleotides, the CDR3 is TGTGCCAGCAGCCCGACAGGGCCCCCATCACCCCTCCACTTT. This rearrangement joins TRBV7-9 to TRBJ1-6; 7 bases line up with TRBD1. Germline CDR1 is SEHNR and CDR2 is FQNEAQ (reference sequence). The ends lost 5 bases at V and 10 bases at J; junction bases unmatched: 8. The CDR3 extends over 14 amino acids.

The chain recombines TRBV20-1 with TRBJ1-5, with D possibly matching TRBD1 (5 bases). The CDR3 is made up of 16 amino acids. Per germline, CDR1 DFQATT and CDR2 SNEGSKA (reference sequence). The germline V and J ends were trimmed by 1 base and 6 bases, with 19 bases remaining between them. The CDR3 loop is CSARGRNHRSSQPQHF. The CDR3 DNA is TGCAGTGCTAGAGGCCGAAACCACAGGTCTAGTCAGCCCCAGCATTTT.

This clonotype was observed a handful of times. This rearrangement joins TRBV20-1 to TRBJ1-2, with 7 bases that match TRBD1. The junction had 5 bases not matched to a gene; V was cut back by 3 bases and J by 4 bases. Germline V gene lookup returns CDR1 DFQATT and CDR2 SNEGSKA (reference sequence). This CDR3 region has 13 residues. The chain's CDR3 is CSARTGRGYGYTF. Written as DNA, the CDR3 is TGCAGTGCTAGGACAGGGAGGGGCTATGGCTACACCTTC.

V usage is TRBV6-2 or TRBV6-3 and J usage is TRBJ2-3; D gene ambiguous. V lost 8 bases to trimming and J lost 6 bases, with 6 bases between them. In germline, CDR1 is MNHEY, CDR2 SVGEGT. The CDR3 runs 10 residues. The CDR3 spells CASGRDTQYF. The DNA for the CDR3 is TGTGCCAGCGGGCGCGATACGCAGTATTTT.

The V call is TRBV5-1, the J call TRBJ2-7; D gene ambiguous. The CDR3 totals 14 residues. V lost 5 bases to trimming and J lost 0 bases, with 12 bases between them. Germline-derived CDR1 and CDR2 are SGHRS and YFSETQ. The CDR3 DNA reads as TGCGCCAGCAGATCGCCCAGGAGCTCCTACGAGCAGTACGTC. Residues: CASRSPRSSYEQYV.

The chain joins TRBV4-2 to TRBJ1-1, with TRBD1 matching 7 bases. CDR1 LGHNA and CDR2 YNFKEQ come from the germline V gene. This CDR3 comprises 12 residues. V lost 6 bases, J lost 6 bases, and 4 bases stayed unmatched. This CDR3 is CASRSQGPEAFF. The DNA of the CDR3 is TGTGCCAGCAGGTCACAGGGGCCTGAAGCTTTCTTT.